These T cell receptor beta chains were read from a single sample in a study of blood T cell repertoires in COVID-19. Profiling relied on immunoSEQ multiplex PCR, and the TCRdb table lists in-frame clones only, not all of them. Of over 200,000 clones in the sample, more than 80% were seen once. Sequencing used peripheral blood. These receptors were collected from a woman under 40 with COVID-19, enrolled during active disease. The conserved cysteine and the conserved F or W are not part of the CDR3 here. The size entry is marked missing in some rows and otherwise reads once, few, many or a size class.

cdr3_length,j_call,clone_size,v_call,cdr3_aa
11,TRBJ1-2,few,TRBV7-2,ASSVGTGYGYT
12,TRBJ2-4,-,TRBV19,ASSFRDRRQSQY
12,TRBJ1-6,-,TRBV25-1,ASAGTGENSPLH
11,TRBJ2-1,-,TRBV11-3,ASSGSGYNEQF
13,TRBJ1-6,few,TRBV6-5,ASSYSLQGNSPLH
11,TRBJ1-1,-,TRBV27,ASSIRREGEAF
13,TRBJ2-1,-,TRBV9,ASSGLAGVSGEQF
14,TRBJ2-2,-,TRBV10-3,AISGLGGMNTGELF
11,TRBJ1-2,-,TRBV10-3,AISESATYGYT
12,TRBJ2-4,-,TRBV5-5,ASSPTGQGNIQY
8,TRBJ1-1,-,TRBV20-1,SAGAGVAF